Listed here are 3 T cell receptor beta chains from one sample, sequenced in a study of PD-1 blockade in classical Hodgkin lymphoma. This table comes from immunoSEQ multiplex PCR, and its TCRdb copy is limited to in-frame clones, with some not included. This table has some 27,000 clones, 80% appearing once. Time point specified: cycle 4 day 1 (C4D1), after more than five weeks of nivolumab. After autologous stem cell transplantation all patients relapsed, and prior brentuximab vedotin exposure differed between cohorts. Sequencing used peripheral blood mononuclear cells (PBMCs), obtained before the fourth cycle of nivolumab. These receptors were taken from a human donor with classical Hodgkin lymphoma.

The V call is TRBV6-1, the J call TRBJ1-2; D not resolved. The CDR3 loop spans 11 amino acids. The V gene lost 5 bases and the J gene lost 4 bases, with 5 bases spanning the gap. Germline V lookup: CDR1 MNHNS, CDR2 SASEGT. Here the CDR3 reads CASSNSYGYTF. Here the CDR3 DNA reads TGTGCCAGCAGTAACAGCTATGGCTACACCTTC.

The chain combines TRBV10-3 with TRBJ2-3; the D is unclear. The CDR3 runs to 13 residues. Between the trimmed V and J ends, which lost 2 bases and 0 bases, there was a span of 3 bases. The germline CDR1 and CDR2 sequences are ENHRY and SYGVKD. CDR3 bases: TGTGCCATCAGTGAGGGGAGCACAGATACGCAGTATTTT. This gives the protein CAISEGSTDTQYF.

The genes are TRBV11-3 and TRBJ1-2, with D uncertain. CDR1 and CDR2 (germline): SGHNT, YENEEA. CDR3 length equals 13 residues. Trimming left V 6 bases short and J 4 bases short, with 12 bases between. The CDR3 nucleotides read TGTGCCAGCAGTCTCGGAAAGACCTATGGCTACACCTTC. It is translated as CASSLGKTYGYTF.